A single T cell receptor (beta chain) is shown here with its context. The target of this receptor is not known. Base-call qualities are not available, and no considerably larger clone is one nucleotide away. A case-control design nested within a healthcare worker cohort in London, UK, was used, with weekly nasopharyngeal swab PCR tests and blood sampling performed. Healthcare workers were recruited between 23 and 31 March 2020, during the week of the UK lockdown, and were followed weekly for up to about 15 weeks. The library was produced with 5' RACE. For sequencing, a NextSeq 500 was employed. In the TCR library protocol, unique molecular identifiers were attached to individual cDNA molecules to correct for PCR bias and sequencing error. Both TCR alpha and beta chains were sequenced, and tight co-correlation was observed between alpha and beta sequence abundances in each sample. In the authors' own workflow: Decombinator V4 was used to annotate TCR sequences for V gene, J gene and CDR3. Expanded TCRs were defined as changing significantly between any two time points under a Poisson model with p below 0.0001. TCR abundances were normalised to the total number of TCRs sequenced per sample and were expressed as counts per million. MAIT TCRs were defined by TRAV1-2 paired with TRAJ12, TRAJ20 or TRAJ33, and iNKT TCRs by TRAV10 paired with TRAJ18. VDJdb, accessed 1 November 2021, was searched for CMV, EBV and SARS-CoV-2 annotated TCRs, with TCRs annotated for multiple antigens excluded. The raw public reads went through TCRdb reprocessing: fastp at Q25, MiXCR clone calling, in-frame beta chains kept. When rows share a CDR3 protein, they turn into one entry using the most common DNA and genes. What appears here as the V and J calls and clone size reflects TCRdb's work, not the paper's. Here the sample has about 60,000 distinct CDR3 sequences; more than 12% occur a single time. About 9.1% of the sample rests with the top ten.

The junction shows trimming of 6 bases on V and 0 bases on J, plus 3 bases between the germline ends. The germline V gene encodes CDR1 MNHEY and CDR2 SVGEGT. There are 13 amino acids in the CDR3, from cysteine to phenylalanine inclusive. Left in the record is the CDR3 DNA by itself, 39 bases read in frame from the first base. This sample is part of a study of early T cells in non-severe SARS-CoV-2 infection (dated by TCRdb to the early 2020s). About the study as a whole: Because TCR sequencing relied on bulk RNA taken from unsorted whole blood, pairing of alpha and beta chains was not possible.

Study-level results and caveats: Matching against VDJdb was skewed toward anti-spike CD8 responses, likely underestimated virus-specific expansions, and missed private and CD4 specificities.

The source of this sequence is an adult who was a healthcare worker with PCR-confirmed SARS-CoV-2 infection or an uninfected control (not recorded which). The receptor chain draws on TRBV6-2 or TRBV6-3 and TRBJ1-6; no D gene is confidently identified. The sample was whole blood, taken at baseline. The CDR3 protein: CASRSSYNSPLHF. The nucleotides read TGTGCCAGCAGGAGCTCCTATAATTCACCCCTCCACTTT.